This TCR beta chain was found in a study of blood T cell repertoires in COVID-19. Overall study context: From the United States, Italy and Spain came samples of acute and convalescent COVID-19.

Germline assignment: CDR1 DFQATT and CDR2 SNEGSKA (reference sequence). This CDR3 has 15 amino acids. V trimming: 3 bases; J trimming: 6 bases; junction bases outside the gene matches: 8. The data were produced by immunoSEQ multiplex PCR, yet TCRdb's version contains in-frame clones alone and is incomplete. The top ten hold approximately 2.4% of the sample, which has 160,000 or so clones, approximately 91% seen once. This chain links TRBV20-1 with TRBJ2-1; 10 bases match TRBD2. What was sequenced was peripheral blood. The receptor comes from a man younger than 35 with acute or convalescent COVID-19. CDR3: CSASPRTSGLNEQFF. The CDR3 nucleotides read TGCAGTGCTAGTCCCCGGACTAGCGGCCTCAATGAGCAGTTCTTC.